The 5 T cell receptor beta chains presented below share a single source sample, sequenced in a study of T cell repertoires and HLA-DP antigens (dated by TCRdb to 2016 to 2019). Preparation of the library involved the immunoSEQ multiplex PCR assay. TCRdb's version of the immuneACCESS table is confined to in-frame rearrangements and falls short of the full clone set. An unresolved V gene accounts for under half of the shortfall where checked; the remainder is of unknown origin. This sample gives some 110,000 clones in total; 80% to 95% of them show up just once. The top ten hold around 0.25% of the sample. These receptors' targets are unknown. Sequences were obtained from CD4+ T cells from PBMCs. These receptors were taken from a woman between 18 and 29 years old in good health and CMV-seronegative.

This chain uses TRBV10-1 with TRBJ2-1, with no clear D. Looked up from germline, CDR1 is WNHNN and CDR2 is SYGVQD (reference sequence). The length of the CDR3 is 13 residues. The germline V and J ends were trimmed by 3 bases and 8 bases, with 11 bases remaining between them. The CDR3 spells CASSEGPADEQFF. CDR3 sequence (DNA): TGCGCCAGCAGTGAAGGTCCCGCGGATGAGCAGTTCTTC.

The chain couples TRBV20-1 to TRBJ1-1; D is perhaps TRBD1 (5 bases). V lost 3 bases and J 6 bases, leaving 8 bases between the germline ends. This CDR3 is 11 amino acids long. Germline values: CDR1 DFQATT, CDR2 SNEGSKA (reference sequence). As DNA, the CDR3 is TGCAGTGCTAGGGGGGTTGCTGAAGCTTTCTTT. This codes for CSARGVAEAFF.

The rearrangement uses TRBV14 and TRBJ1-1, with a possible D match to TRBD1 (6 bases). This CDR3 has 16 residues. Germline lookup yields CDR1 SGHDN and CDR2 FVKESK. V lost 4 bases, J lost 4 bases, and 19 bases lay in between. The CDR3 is CASSLHRDKDRTEAFF. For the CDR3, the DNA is TGTGCCAGCAGCCTACACAGGGATAAGGATCGCACTGAAGCTTTCTTT.

CDR3 amino acids: CASSLGGFRQDPYNEQFF. DNA of the CDR3: TGTGCCAGCAGCTTAGGGGGTTTTCGACAGGATCCCTACAATGAGCAGTTCTTC. The rearrangement links TRBV11-3 to TRBJ2-1; D possibly corresponds to TRBD1 (6 bases). Germline loops: CDR1 SGHNT, CDR2 YENEEA. The CDR3 totals 18 residues. V was trimmed by 1 base and J by 2 bases, leaving 18 bases between them.

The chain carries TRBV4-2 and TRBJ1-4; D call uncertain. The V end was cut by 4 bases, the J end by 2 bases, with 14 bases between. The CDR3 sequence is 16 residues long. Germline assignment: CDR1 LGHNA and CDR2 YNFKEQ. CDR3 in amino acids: CASSPGAGSTNEKLFF. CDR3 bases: TGTGCCAGCAGCCCGGGAGCAGGATCCACTAATGAAAAACTGTTTTTT.